The 30 T cell receptor beta chains given below trace back to one sample, sequenced in a study of cytomegalovirus exposure and HLA in healthy donors. The primer mix had 60 Vbeta and 13 Jbeta primers. Produced via immunoSEQ multiplex PCR; TCRdb's table is partial and in-frame only. The sample shows 200,000 to 250,000 clones, 70% to 80% of them seen only once. The material sequenced was PBMCs. Receptors were obtained from a male donor in good health and CMV-seronegative.

The chain joins TRBV6-5 to TRBJ1-1; the match to TRBD1 covers 10 bases. The germline gives CDR1 MNHEY, CDR2 SVGAGI. The V and J ends lost 5 bases and 5 bases, in that order; junction bases with no gene match: 2. This CDR3 region has 13 residues. CDR3: CASSDRGRTEAFF. CDR3 DNA sequence: TGTGCCAGCAGTGACAGGGGGCGGACTGAAGCTTTCTTT.

This clone was counted once. The chain joins TRBV5-1 to TRBJ2-2; 8 positions agree with TRBD1. Trimming cost V 4 bases and J 4 bases; bases outside gene matches: 9. The germline gives CDR1 SGHRS, CDR2 YFSETQ. The CDR3 loop spans 16 amino acids. The CDR3 reads CASSLHGQGATGELFF. CDR3 nucleotides: TGCGCCAGCAGCCTTCACGGGCAGGGGGCCACCGGGGAGCTGTTTTTT.

The genes are TRBV5-5 and TRBJ2-5, with a tentative D call TRBD1 (5 bases). CDR1 is SGHKS, CDR2 YYEKEE, per germline (reference sequence). Between the trimmed V and J ends, which lost 2 bases and 4 bases, there was a span of 9 bases. This CDR3 is built from 13 residues. As DNA, the CDR3 is TGTGCCAGCAGCTTTTCAGGGCCAGAGACCCAGTACTTC. Protein product: CASSFSGPETQYF.

The V call is TRBV5-4, the J call TRBJ2-1, with D perhaps matching TRBD1 (5 bases). Germline loops: CDR1 SGHNT, CDR2 YYREEE (reference sequence). The CDR3 runs to 13 residues. Trimming pared 4 bases from V and 4 bases from J, leaving 9 bases between. In DNA, the CDR3 is TGTGCCAGCAGCCGCAGGGCATACAATGAGCAGTTCTTC. This gives the protein CASSRRAYNEQFF.

This chain uses TRBV5-6 with TRBJ1-1; D call uncertain. CDR1 and CDR2 (germline): SGHDT, YYEEEE. The CDR3 spans 12 residues. V lost 2 bases, J lost 7 bases, and 9 bases lay in between. CDR3 nucleotides: TGTGCCAGCAGCTTTTCGGGGAATGAAGCTTTCTTT. Its protein is CASSFSGNEAFF.

The chain uses TRBV5-1 and TRBJ1-5; TRBD1 aligns across 11 bases. CDR3 length equals 16 residues. V shed 0 bases and J 3 bases; nucleotides not matched to a gene: 2. Germline CDR1 is SGHRS and CDR2 is YFSETQ. The CDR3 DNA is TGCGCCAGCAGCTTGGGGACAGGGGGCGACAATCAGCCCCAGCATTTT. It yields the protein CASSLGTGGDNQPQHF.

This clone showed up just once. Other DNA sequences in the sample encode the same CDR3. The rearrangement joins TRBV29-1 to TRBJ2-5; D may be TRBD2 (5 bases). The V end was cut by 5 bases, the J end by 4 bases, with 11 bases between. Germline V gives CDR1 SQVTM, CDR2 ANQGSEA. The CDR3 extends over 12 amino acids. The CDR3 loop is CSVREGRETQYF. In DNA form, the CDR3 reads TGCAGCGTTCGAGAGGGTAGAGAGACCCAGTACTTC.

This sequence joins TRBV5-6 and TRBJ2-7; 8 bases line up with TRBD2. This CDR3 has 15 amino acids. Germline CDR1 is SGHDT and CDR2 is YYEEEE. V dropped 5 bases and J dropped 4; count of bases not matched to a gene: 11. Written as DNA, the CDR3 is TGTGCCAGCAGTCCGGGAGCGGGAGAGGTATACGAGCAGTACTTC. It is translated as CASSPGAGEVYEQYF.

This chain links TRBV2 with TRBJ1-2; D is unresolved. Germline V gene data show CDR1 as SNHLY and CDR2 as FYNNEI. The CDR3 extends over 14 amino acids. The ends were cut back, 6 bases at V and 4 bases at J, with 15 bases in the middle. In DNA form, the CDR3 reads TGTGCCAGCAGAGATACGGGGAATAGCTATGGCTACACCTTC. This sequence encodes CASRDTGNSYGYTF.

The V call is TRBV29-1, the J call TRBJ2-1; the D gene is possibly TRBD1 (6 bases). CDR1 and CDR2 (germline): SQVTM, ANQGSEA. The CDR3 covers 16 residues. V lost 5 bases, J lost 0 bases, and 17 bases lay in between. Here the CDR3 reads CSVNPGHLSSYNEQFF. The CDR3 DNA sequence: TGCAGCGTTAATCCGGGACATTTAAGCTCCTACAATGAGCAGTTCTTC.

V and J are TRBV7-2 and TRBJ1-2; D is unresolved. CDR1 is SGHTA and CDR2 is FQGNSA in the germline V gene. This CDR3 region has 14 residues. V was pared by 4 bases and J by 4 bases, with 13 bases between. CDR3 nucleotides: TGTGCCAGCAGCTCCCGATTCGGTGGCTATGGCTACACCTTC. It encodes CASSSRFGGYGYTF.

The chain carries TRBV2 and TRBJ1-1; D is ambiguous. Looked up from germline, CDR1 is SNHLY and CDR2 is FYNNEI. V gave up 4 bases and J gave up 2 bases, with 8 bases separating them. The CDR3 sequence is 13 residues long. The CDR3 nucleotides are TGTGCCAGCAGTGTCTTAGCCAACACTGAAGCTTTCTTT. Its translation: CASSVLANTEAFF. The whole variable domain, remainder taken from reference TRBV2 and TRBJ1-1, is EPEVTQTPSHQVTQMGQEVILRCVPISNHLYFYWYRQILGQKVEFLVSFYNNEISEKSEIFDDQFSVERPDGSNFTLKIRSTKLEDSAMYFCASSVLANTEAFFGQGTRLTVV.

The chain employs TRBV28 and TRBJ2-1; D is ambiguous. This CDR3 spans 11 amino acids. Germline V gives CDR1 MDHEN, CDR2 SYDVKM. Trimming removed 1 base from V and 9 bases from J, with 4 bases in between. The CDR3 sequence is CASSLFLEQFF. The DNA of the CDR3 is TGTGCCAGCAGTTTATTCCTTGAGCAGTTCTTC.

This chain connects TRBV15 to TRBJ1-1, with 8 nucleotides matching TRBD1. From germline, CDR1 is LNHNV and CDR2 YYDKDF (reference sequence). The junction had 7 bases not matched to a gene; V was cut back by 1 base and J by 6 bases. This CDR3 has 15 residues. This CDR3 is CATSRGTGKGAEAFF. The CDR3 nucleotides read TGTGCCACCAGCAGAGGGACAGGGAAAGGGGCTGAAGCTTTCTTT.

The chain carries TRBV5-1 and TRBJ1-2; the match to TRBD1 covers 7 bases. V shed 0 bases and J 8 bases; nucleotides not matched to a gene: 13. The germline V gene encodes CDR1 SGHRS and CDR2 YFSETQ. This CDR3 spans 16 amino acids. CDR3 nucleotide sequence: TGCGCCAGCAGCTTGGCCGTGGGACAGCCTCTTAGGGGCTACACCTTC. Amino acid sequence: CASSLAVGQPLRGYTF.

This chain uses TRBV27 with TRBJ2-7; 12 nucleotides agree with TRBD1. V was clipped by 8 bases and J by 4 bases; unmatched bases: 6. The V gene's germline CDR1 is MNHEY and CDR2 SMNVEV (reference sequence). This CDR3 comprises 14 residues. The CDR3 DNA is TGTGCCAGCGGGGGACAGGGGGCACTATACGAGCAGTACTTC. It specifies CASGGQGALYEQYF.

The gene calls are TRBV7-7 and TRBJ2-5, with unresolved D. With 5 bases removed from V and 4 bases from J, the gap between germline ends came to 11 bases. The CDR3 extends over 13 amino acids. Germline V gives CDR1 SSHAT, CDR2 FNYEAQ (reference sequence). This CDR3 is CASSGPERETQYF. The CDR3 region has the DNA TGTGCCAGCAGCGGCCCAGAGCGAGAGACCCAGTACTTC.

The gene calls are TRBV5-6 and TRBJ2-5; weak D call: TRBD2 (7 bases). Trimming shortened V by 3 bases and J by 11 bases, and 17 bases separated the two germline ends. The V gene's germline CDR1 is SGHDT and CDR2 YYEEEE. This CDR3 is 13 amino acids long. The CDR3 nucleotides are TGTGCCAGCAGCTCCGGGGGGCCCGGAGAGCAGTACTTC. Its translation: CASSSGGPGEQYF.

The V and J genes are TRBV28 and TRBJ2-7; 7 bases are shared with TRBD1. From germline, CDR1 is MDHEN and CDR2 SYDVKM. This CDR3 spans 12 amino acids. V shed 4 bases and J 9 bases; nucleotides not matched to a gene: 6. The CDR3 DNA sequence: TGTGCCAGCAGTTCCGACAGGGACGGGCAGTACTTC. Its protein product is CASSSDRDGQYF. Variable domain in full (rest from reference TRBV28 and TRBJ2-7): DVKVTQSSRYLVKRTGEKVFLECVQDMDHENMFWYRQDPGLGLRLIYFSYDVKMKEKGDIPEGYSVSREKKERFSLILESASTNQTSMYLCASSSDRDGQYFGPGTRLTVT.

This chain connects TRBV30 to TRBJ1-5; D is unclear. The CDR3 has 15 amino acids. V was clipped by 3 bases and J by 4 bases, with 16 bases between them. CDR1 and CDR2 from the germline V gene are GTSNPN and SVGIG (reference sequence). CDR3 coding DNA: TGTGCCTGGAGAGAATGGACGGGGATTAATCAGCCCCAGCATTTT. It is translated as CAWREWTGINQPQHF. The variable domain in full, with the rest retrieved from reference TRBV30 and TRBJ1-5, is SQTIHQWPATLVQPVGSPLSLECTVEGTSNPNLYWYRQAAGRGLQLLFYSVGIGQISSEVPQNLSASRPQDRQFILSSKKLLLSDSGFYLCAWREWTGINQPQHFGDGTRLSIL.

A single count supports this clone. One junction end does not reproduce the germline sequence, and a read error may be involved. This chain joins TRBV7-9 and TRBJ1-1; a weak D match, TRBD1 (5 bases). The CDR3 loop spans 14 amino acids. Germline V gene data show CDR1 as SEHNR and CDR2 as FQNEAQ (reference sequence). The CDR3 loop reads CSSSPTGLNTEAFF. The DNA for the CDR3 is TGTTCCAGCTCCCCAACAGGTTTGAACACTGAAGCTTTCTTT. Complete variable domain (other parts from reference TRBV7-9 and TRBJ1-1): DTGVSQNPRHKITKRGQNVTFRCDPISEHNRLYWYRQTLGQGPEFLTYFQNEAQLEKSRLLSDRFSAERPKGSFSTLEIQRTEQGDSAMYLCSSSPTGLNTEAFFGQGTRLTVV.

The CDR3 DNA follows: TGTGCCAGCAGCCCCTCCGGGACAGTGAATGAAAAACTGTTTTTT. Translating it yields CASSPSGTVNEKLFF. V is TRBV7-2 and J is TRBJ1-4, with 7 bases that match TRBD1. J lost 5 bases, V lost 5 bases, and 8 bases had no gene match. CDR1 is SGHTA and CDR2 is FQGNSA in the germline V gene. CDR3 length: 15 residues. Variable domain in full (rest from reference TRBV7-2 and TRBJ1-4): GAGVSQSPSNKVTEKGKDVELRCDPISGHTALYWYRQSLGQGLEFLIYFQGNSAPDKSGLPSDRFSAERTGGSVSTLTIQRTQQEDSAVYLCASSPSGTVNEKLFFGSGTQLSVL.

The V gene is TRBV19, the J gene TRBJ2-1, with 10 bases fitting TRBD1. Germline loops: CDR1 LNHDA, CDR2 SQIVND (reference sequence). This CDR3 is 15 amino acids long. V trimming: 4 bases; J trimming: 2 bases; junction bases outside the gene matches: 2. CDR3 DNA sequence: TGTGCCAGTAGTAGACAGGGGGCGGCCTACAATGAGCAGTTCTTC. Translated, it gives CASSRQGAAYNEQFF.

The rearrangement links TRBV28 to TRBJ1-1, with a weak D call TRBD1 (6 bases). Germline V gives CDR1 MDHEN, CDR2 SYDVKM. Trimming took 5 bases from V and 2 from J, leaving 12 bases between them. CDR3 length: 14 amino acids. This chain's CDR3 is CASSRRGANTEAFF. CDR3 in DNA: TGTGCCAGCAGTCGCAGGGGCGCAAACACTGAAGCTTTCTTT.

The rearrangement links TRBV5-6 to TRBJ2-7, with 7 bases aligning to TRBD1. Germline loops: CDR1 SGHDT, CDR2 YYEEEE. The length of the CDR3 is 15 residues. V trimming: 5 bases; J trimming: 4 bases; junction bases outside the gene matches: 12. The CDR3 nucleotides are TGTGCCAGCAGTTACAGGGGCGTAGAGGGGTACGAGCAGTACTTC. It specifies CASSYRGVEGYEQYF.

The chain recombines TRBV6-5 with TRBJ2-5; TRBD2 matches 8 bases. The J call may not be correct, given that the DNA end is closer to TRBJ2-7. This CDR3 contains 14 residues. Per germline, CDR1 MNHEY and CDR2 SVGAGI. The CDR3, as DNA: TGTGTCACCAGGGACCTAGCGGGCGCAGGCGAGCAGTACTTC. The encoded protein is CVTRDLAGAGEQYF.

The chain employs TRBV9 and TRBJ2-7, with 8 bases aligning to TRBD2. V lost 0 bases and J lost 1; bases outside the gene matches: 6. Germline CDR1 and CDR2: SGDLS and YYNGEE. The CDR3 is made up of 16 amino acids. The CDR3 spells CASSVDGASGSYEQYF. CDR3 DNA sequence: TGTGCCAGCAGCGTAGACGGGGCTAGCGGGTCCTACGAGCAGTACTTC.

The genes are TRBV5-1 and TRBJ1-4, with D perhaps TRBD1 (6 bases). V dropped 0 bases and J dropped 6 bases, with 15 bases sitting between them. Germline CDR1 and CDR2: SGHRS and YFSETQ. The CDR3 is 16 residues long. The CDR3 sequence is CASSLGPGGRDEKLFF. The CDR3 DNA sequence: TGCGCCAGCAGCTTGGGGCCGGGGGGCAGGGATGAAAAACTGTTTTTT.

CDR3 protein: CASRTEVFTEAFF. The CDR3, as DNA: TGTGCCAGTAGGACAGAGGTATTCACTGAAGCTTTCTTT. The chain employs TRBV19 and TRBJ1-1; tentatively, D is TRBD1 (5 bases). The CDR3 covers 13 residues. Germline CDR1 LNHDA, CDR2 SQIVND (reference sequence). Trimming took 6 bases from V and 4 from J, leaving 12 bases between them. The variable domain in full, completed from reference TRBV19 and TRBJ1-1, reads DGGITQSPKYLFRKEGQNVTLSCEQNLNHDAMYWYRQDPGQGLRLIYYSQIVNDFQKGDIAEGYSVSREKKESFPLTVTSAQKNPTAFYLCASRTEVFTEAFFGQGTRLTVV.

The V call is TRBV19, the J call TRBJ2-5; TRBD1 agrees at 7 bases. The DNA matches TRBJ2-7 better at its end, which makes the J call doubtful. CDR3 size: 13 residues. The germline gives CDR1 LNHDA, CDR2 SQIVND (reference sequence). This CDR3 reads CASSIGRGYEQYF. CDR3 coding DNA: TGTGCCAGTAGTATCGGCAGGGGGTACGAGCAGTACTTC.